A selection of T cell receptor beta chains follows, all from one sample in a study of T cell responses to AZD1222 COVID-19 vaccine. Libraries were prepared by immunoSEQ multiplex PCR; TCRdb keeps only in-frame clonotypes and omits some of them. The sample consists of some 140,000 clones, about 82% of them appearing once. Sample: peripheral blood, taken 28 days after the second dose of the MenACWY control vaccine. The receptors originated from an adult who received the MenACWY meningococcal vaccine as a control. CDR3s include the opening cysteine and the closing phenylalanine or tryptophan. A D gene is named only where the DNA matches it firmly. The size of a clone is reported for some rows only, either as once, few or many, or as a class for expanded clones.

CDR3aa: CASDRDQETQYF; CDR3nt: TGTGCCAGCGACCGGGACCAAGAGACCCAGTACTTC; abundance: .; v_gene: TRBV2; j_gene: TRBJ2-5; d_gene: .
CDR3aa: CASSLFVDGTADTGELFF; CDR3nt: TGTGCCAGCAGTTTATTTGTCGACGGCACCGCGGACACCGGGGAGCTGTTTTTT; abundance: .; v_gene: TRBV27; j_gene: TRBJ2-2; d_gene: .
CDR3aa: CASSLGSYPGEQYF; CDR3nt: TGTGCCAGCAGCTTGGGTTCTTATCCGGGCGAGCAGTACTTC; abundance: .; v_gene: TRBV5-4; j_gene: TRBJ2-7; d_gene: .
CDR3aa: CASSQELPGAGETQYF; CDR3nt: TGTGCCAGCAGCCAAGAGTTACCGGGGGCCGGAGAGACCCAGTACTTC; abundance: .; v_gene: TRBV14; j_gene: TRBJ2-5; d_gene: .
CDR3aa: CASSGLTGLDYGYTF; CDR3nt: TGTGCCAGTAGTGGCCTAACAGGGTTGGACTATGGCTACACCTTC; abundance: .; v_gene: TRBV19; j_gene: TRBJ1-2; d_gene: .
CDR3aa: CASSIDQSSGNTIYF; CDR3nt: TGTGCCAGTAGTATTGACCAGAGCTCTGGAAACACCATATATTTT; abundance: .; v_gene: TRBV19; j_gene: TRBJ1-3; d_gene: .
CDR3aa: CASSRYNEQFF; CDR3nt: TGTGCCAGCAGTCGATACAATGAGCAGTTCTTC; abundance: once; v_gene: TRBV12-3/TRBV12-4; j_gene: TRBJ2-1; d_gene: .
CDR3aa: CASSTVSVSTDTQYF; CDR3nt: TGTGCCAGCAGCACAGTGTCGGTGAGCACAGATACGCAGTATTTT; abundance: .; v_gene: TRBV9; j_gene: TRBJ2-3; d_gene: .
CDR3aa: CASSQSTGVGKLFF; CDR3nt: TGTGCCAGCAGCCAAAGCACAGGGGTCGGGAAACTGTTTTTT; abundance: .; v_gene: TRBV6-5; j_gene: TRBJ1-4; d_gene: TRBD1
CDR3aa: CSVAYTGEAHF; CDR3nt: TGCAGCGTTGCATATACAGGGGAGGCCCACTTC; abundance: .; v_gene: TRBV29-1; j_gene: TRBJ1-2; d_gene: TRBD1
CDR3aa: CASSPGTATEAFF; CDR3nt: TGTGCCAGCAGCCCTGGGACAGCCACTGAAGCTTTCTTT; abundance: .; v_gene: TRBV5-6; j_gene: TRBJ1-1; d_gene: TRBD1
CDR3aa: CASTDRLNTEAFF; CDR3nt: TGTGCCAGTACTGACAGGCTGAACACTGAAGCTTTCTTT; abundance: .; v_gene: TRBV28; j_gene: TRBJ1-1; d_gene: .
CDR3aa: CASTFQGVGGGYTF; CDR3nt: TGTGCCAGCACTTTCCAGGGGGTAGGCGGCGGCTACACCTTC; abundance: .; v_gene: TRBV5-5; j_gene: TRBJ1-2; d_gene: TRBD1
CDR3aa: CASRPDQGSNQPQHF; CDR3nt: TGTGCCAGTAGACCTGACCAGGGTAGCAATCAGCCCCAGCATTTT; abundance: few; v_gene: TRBV19; j_gene: TRBJ1-5; d_gene: .
CDR3aa: CASSWPIEKLFF; CDR3nt: TGTGCCAGCAGCTGGCCGATTGAAAAACTGTTTTTT; abundance: .; v_gene: TRBV2; j_gene: TRBJ1-4; d_gene: .
CDR3aa: CASSSGGLNEQFF; CDR3nt: TGTGCCAGCAGTTCCGGGGGGCTGAATGAGCAGTTCTTC; abundance: .; v_gene: TRBV28; j_gene: TRBJ2-1; d_gene: .
CDR3aa: CAISPQGDTEAFF; CDR3nt: TGTGCCATCAGCCCACAGGGGGACACTGAAGCTTTCTTT; abundance: .; v_gene: TRBV10-3; j_gene: TRBJ1-1; d_gene: TRBD1
CDR3aa: CASSEHQGRVYEQYF; CDR3nt: TGTGCCAGCAGTGAGCATCAAGGTCGGGTCTACGAGCAGTACTTC; abundance: .; v_gene: TRBV2; j_gene: TRBJ2-7; d_gene: .
CDR3aa: CASSLEQSSYEQYF; CDR3nt: TGCGCCAGCAGTTTAGAGCAGAGCTCCTACGAGCAGTACTTC; abundance: .; v_gene: TRBV5-1; j_gene: TRBJ2-7; d_gene: .
CDR3aa: CASSLPILTDTQYF; CDR3nt: TGTGCCAGCAGCCTCCCGATTCTCACAGATACGCAGTATTTT; abundance: .; v_gene: TRBV7-8; j_gene: TRBJ2-3; d_gene: .
CDR3aa: CASNWVKGSVNTEAFF; CDR3nt: TGTGCCAGCAACTGGGTCAAGGGTTCGGTGAACACTGAAGCTTTCTTT; abundance: .; v_gene: TRBV11-2; j_gene: TRBJ1-1; d_gene: .
CDR3aa: CASRIGGQNTEAFF; CDR3nt: TGCGCCAGCAGAATCGGGGGACAGAACACTGAAGCTTTCTTT; abundance: .; v_gene: TRBV10-2; j_gene: TRBJ1-1; d_gene: .